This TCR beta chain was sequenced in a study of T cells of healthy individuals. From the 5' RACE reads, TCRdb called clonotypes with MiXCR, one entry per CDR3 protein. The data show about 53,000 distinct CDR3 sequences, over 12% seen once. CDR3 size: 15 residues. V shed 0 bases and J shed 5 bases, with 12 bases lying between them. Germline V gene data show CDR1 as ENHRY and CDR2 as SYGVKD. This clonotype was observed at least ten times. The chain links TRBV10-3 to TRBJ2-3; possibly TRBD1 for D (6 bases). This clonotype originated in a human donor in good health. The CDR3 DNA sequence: TGTGCCATCAGTGAGTCGTCGGGACACCAAGATACGCAGTATTTT. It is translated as CAISESSGHQDTQYF.